Given below is one T cell receptor (beta chain) in context. The sample comes from a study of shared clonotypes between healthy human individuals. The method was immunoSEQ multiplex PCR; TCRdb's version includes in-frame clones alone and lacks a portion of them. The repertoire holds some 580,000 clones, with almost 97% as singletons. Each sample came from a Caucasian adult donor living in Nashville, Tennessee. The CDR3 totals 16 residues. In germline, CDR1 is SGHNT, CDR2 YENEEA. The V gene end was trimmed by 5 bases and the J gene end by 4 bases; junction bases not matched to a gene: 3. This receptor was obtained from a young woman in good health. This chain uses TRBV11-3 with TRBJ2-2, with 14 bases that match TRBD2. Sequencing used naive CD4+ T cells sorted from blood. The subset here: CD45RA+ positively selected. In nucleotides, the CDR3 is TGTGCCAGCAGCACGGGACTAGCGGGAGTCACCGGGGAGCTGTTTTTT. Translation gives CASSTGLAGVTGELFF.